Listed below are T cell receptor beta chains from one sample, sequenced in a study of Tregs in tolerant kidney transplant recipients. Repertoires were generated with immunoSEQ multiplex PCR, while TCRdb's copy carries only in-frame clones and drops some. This repertoire shows more than 70,000 clones, more than 85% found once; its top ten account for more than 1.5%. The sequencing used CD4+ T cells from blood (PBMCs), collected 24 months after the transplant. The receptors were sampled from a human patient who received a combined kidney and bone marrow transplant. The graft donor may have contributed some T cells. CDR3s include the opening cysteine and the closing phenylalanine or tryptophan. The order of the fields is V gene, D gene, clone size, J gene, CDR3 protein, CDR3 DNA. D genes are given only for firm matches. Size is stated for part of the rows, as once, few or many counts, or as a class when the clone is expanded.

TRBV27	TRBD1	NA	TRBJ1-1	CASSLRQGSEAFF	TGTGCCAGCAGTTTAAGACAGGGCAGTGAAGCTTTCTTT
TRBV29-1	NA	NA	TRBJ2-1	CSVEGQITNEQFF	TGCAGCGTTGAAGGCCAGATCACCAATGAGCAGTTCTTC
TRBV30	TRBD1	NA	TRBJ1-2	CACSFSGTGGGDYGYTF	TGTGCCTGTTCATTCTCTGGGACAGGAGGGGGAGACTATGGCTACACCTTC
TRBV21-1	NA	NA	TRBJ1-5	CASSKDRAHNQPQHF	TGTGCCAGCAGCAAAGACAGGGCTCACAATCAGCCCCAGCATTTT
TRBV9	TRBD2	NA	TRBJ2-3	CASSVSGSIKDTQYF	TGTGCCAGCAGCGTCAGCGGGAGTATTAAAGATACGCAGTATTTT
TRBV29-1	NA	NA	TRBJ1-4	CSVGGPGYEKLFF	TGCAGCGTTGGTGGTCCAGGATATGAAAAACTGTTTTTT
TRBV2	TRBD1	NA	TRBJ2-7	CASSETGMGEQYF	TGTGCCAGCAGTGAGACAGGGATGGGAGAGCAGTACTTC
TRBV21-1	NA	NA	TRBJ1-1	CASSTRDRLEAFF	TGTGCCAGCAGCACCCGGGACAGGCTTGAAGCTTTCTTT
TRBV5-1	TRBD1	NA	TRBJ2-3	CASSLTGAPTDTQYF	TGCGCCAGCAGCTTGACAGGGGCGCCCACAGATACGCAGTATTTT
TRBV4-3	NA	NA	TRBJ2-2	CASSQDERAAPTGELFF	TGCGCCAGCAGCCAAGATGAGCGGGCGGCTCCAACCGGGGAGCTGTTTTTT
TRBV28	NA	NA	TRBJ1-2	CASLGRYGYTF	TGTGCCAGCCTGGGCCGGTATGGCTACACCTTC
TRBV7-3	NA	NA	TRBJ1-2	CASSPSRDYGYTF	TGTGCCAGCAGCCCCTCCCGGGATTATGGCTACACCTTC
TRBV9	TRBD2	NA	TRBJ2-6	CASSVGGAGAGANVLTF	TGTGCCAGCAGCGTCGGGGGGGCGGGAGCTGGGGCCAACGTCCTGACTTTC
TRBV7-6	NA	NA	TRBJ2-5	CASSLDREETQYF	TGTGCCAGCAGCTTAGACAGGGAAGAGACCCAGTACTTC
TRBV19	TRBD1	NA	TRBJ1-1	CASSTRRTGINTEAFF	TGTGCCAGTAGTACCCGACGGACAGGGATCAACACTGAAGCTTTCTTT
TRBV7-3	TRBD1	NA	TRBJ1-4	CASSLDRGEKLFF	TGTGCCAGCAGCTTGGACAGGGGAGAAAAACTGTTTTTT
TRBV9	NA	NA	TRBJ2-1	CASSVALVSLGRNNEQFF	TGTGCCAGCAGCGTAGCTCTGGTATCTTTAGGGAGAAACAATGAGCAGTTCTTC
TRBV7-2	TRBD1	NA	TRBJ2-7	CASSFYRGHEQYF	TGTGCCAGCAGCTTCTACAGGGGCCACGAGCAGTACTTC
TRBV27	TRBD1	NA	TRBJ1-1	CASSGRDRNTEAFF	TGTGCCAGCAGTGGGCGGGACAGAAACACTGAAGCTTTCTTT
TRBV14	NA	once	TRBJ2-5	CASSQGARSETQYF	TGTGCCAGCAGCCAAGGGGCAAGATCGGAGACCCAGTACTTC
TRBV9	TRBD2	NA	TRBJ2-2	CASSEGLASYTGELFF	TGTGCCAGCAGCGAGGGACTAGCAAGTTACACCGGGGAGCTGTTTTTT
TRBV7-3	TRBD1	NA	TRBJ2-1	CASSLGDRVHNEQFF	TGTGCCAGCAGTCTGGGCGACAGGGTCCACAATGAGCAGTTCTTC
TRBV7-2	TRBD2	NA	TRBJ2-3	CASMLLAGADTQYF	TGTGCCAGCATGCTACTAGCGGGGGCGGATACGCAGTATTTT
TRBV7-2	TRBD1	NA	TRBJ1-5	CASSSDREHQPQHF	TGTGCCAGCAGCTCCGACAGGGAACATCAGCCCCAGCATTTT
TRBV5-1	NA	few	TRBJ2-3	CASSDQGTDTQYF	TGCGCCAGCAGCGACCAGGGGACAGATACGCAGTATTTT
TRBV4-2	NA	NA	TRBJ2-3	CASSLGTFEATQYF	TGTGCCAGCAGCCTAGGGACTTTCGAAGCTACGCAGTATTTT
TRBV29-1	NA	NA	TRBJ2-7	CSVAPTGSYEQYF	TGCAGCGTTGCCCCGACAGGCTCCTACGAGCAGTACTTC
TRBV19	TRBD1	NA	TRBJ1-5	CASSTSWGQGGQPQHF	TGTGCCAGTAGTACCTCTTGGGGACAGGGCGGACAGCCCCAGCATTTT
TRBV5-1	TRBD2	NA	TRBJ2-3	CASSFRLAGGRTDTQYF	TGCGCCAGCAGCTTTAGACTAGCGGGAGGTCGTACAGATACGCAGTATTTT
TRBV28	TRBD2	NA	TRBJ2-3	CATLTSGGRIYTDTQYF	TGTGCCACCTTAACTAGCGGGGGAAGGATATACACAGATACGCAGTATTTT
TRBV7-2	TRBD2	NA	TRBJ2-7	CASSLDPGGGGHEQYF	TGTGCCAGCAGCTTAGACCCTGGCGGGGGAGGGCACGAGCAGTACTTC
TRBV27	TRBD1	NA	TRBJ1-1	CASSSAGNRGRDEAFF	TGTGCCAGCAGTTCCGCGGGTAACAGGGGGCGAGATGAAGCTTTCTTT
TRBV7-2	TRBD2	NA	TRBJ2-2	CASSLELAGRTGELFF	TGTGCCAGCAGCTTAGAACTAGCGGGAAGAACCGGGGAGCTGTTTTTT
TRBV7-6	TRBD1	few	TRBJ1-3	CASSLRSRGFGNTIYF	TGTGCCAGCAGCTTAAGGAGCAGGGGGTTTGGAAACACCATATATTTT
TRBV6-5	NA	NA	TRBJ1-2	CASSYSLTDYYGYTF	TGTGCCAGCAGTTACTCGTTGACGGACTACTATGGCTACACCTTC
TRBV5-1	NA	NA	TRBJ1-2	CASSRGAQDGYTF	TGCGCCAGCAGTCGGGGGGCGCAGGATGGCTACACCTTC
TRBV19	TRBD1	NA	TRBJ2-7	CASSMGGTGDYEQYF	TGTGCCAGTAGTATGGGCGGGACAGGAGACTACGAGCAGTACTTC
TRBV9	NA	NA	TRBJ2-3	CASSALTDTQYF	TGTGCCAGCAGCGCCCTCACAGATACGCAGTATTTT
TRBV28	TRBD1	NA	TRBJ1-4	CASSGQGWEKLFF	TGTGCCAGCAGTGGACAGGGGTGGGAAAAACTGTTTTTT
TRBV11-1	NA	NA	TRBJ1-1	CASSRGGYTEAFF	TGTGCCAGCAGCCGGGGGGGTTACACTGAAGCTTTCTTT
TRBV11-1	TRBD2	NA	TRBJ2-1	CASKNPGLAGDNEQFF	TGTGCCTCCAAAAACCCGGGACTAGCGGGAGACAATGAGCAGTTCTTC
TRBV19	NA	once	TRBJ2-3	CASSPRAGRAFSTDTQYF	TGTGCCAGCAGTCCTCGGGCGGGACGGGCGTTTAGCACAGATACGCAGTATTTT
TRBV11-3	TRBD2	NA	TRBJ2-7	CASSPLAASTYEQYF	TGTGCCAGCAGCCCTCTAGCGGCCTCAACCTACGAGCAGTACTTC
TRBV20-1	NA	NA	TRBJ2-7	CSARGPYEQYF	TGCAGTGCTAGGGGGCCCTACGAGCAGTACTTC
TRBV10-3	TRBD2	NA	TRBJ2-3	CAISESIGSSGESTDTQYF	TGTGCCATCAGTGAGTCGATTGGGAGTAGCGGGGAAAGCACAGATACGCAGTATTTT
TRBV7-9	TRBD1	once	TRBJ2-2	CASSSPTGGRSGELFF	TGTGCCAGCAGCTCACCGACAGGGGGCAGGTCCGGGGAGCTGTTTTTT
TRBV23-1	NA	NA	TRBJ1-5	CASSQTSLPSQPQHF	TGCGCCAGCAGTCAAACCTCACTCCCTAGTCAGCCCCAGCATTTT
TRBV18	NA	once	TRBJ1-3	CASSPGQVGNTIYF	TGTGCCAGCTCACCAGGGCAGGTTGGAAACACCATATATTTT
TRBV4-1	TRBD1	NA	TRBJ2-5	CASSLGQGWETQYF	TGCGCCAGCAGCCTCGGACAGGGTTGGGAGACCCAGTACTTC
TRBV9	NA	NA	TRBJ2-7	CASSVDLGSYEQYF	TGTGCCAGCAGCGTGGACTTGGGGAGCTACGAGCAGTACTTC
TRBV10-3	NA	few	TRBJ2-2	CAISEPSGGTGELFF	TGTGCCATCAGTGAGCCCTCAGGGGGGACCGGGGAGCTGTTTTTT
TRBV5-4	TRBD2	NA	TRBJ2-1	CASSLPLAGAGNEQFF	TGTGCCAGCAGCTTGCCGCTAGCGGGAGCAGGCAATGAGCAGTTCTTC
TRBV9	NA	NA	TRBJ1-6	CASSPVGGMGSPLHF	TGTGCCAGCAGCCCAGTGGGGGGTATGGGTTCACCCCTCCACTTT
TRBV5-1	NA	NA	TRBJ1-1	CASSLDSGMNTEAFF	TGCGCCAGCAGCTTGGATTCGGGGATGAACACTGAAGCTTTCTTT